These 30 T cell receptor beta chains originate from one sample sequenced in a study of blood T cells in healthy people across ages. A second about 6 to 12 cycle PCR used barcoded and J-beta primers. MiXCR, applied by TCRdb to the 5' RACE reads, yields one record per CDR3 protein. The table lists about 780,000 distinct CDR3 sequences, 35% to 60% of them singletons, with 15% to 20% in the top ten. Material for sequencing was blood. The receptors stem from a man older than 75 in good health.

To note about this clonotype: A clone one base away is much larger, so this may be a read error. The chain combines TRBV11-3 with TRBJ2-1; D tentatively fits TRBD1 or TRBD2 (5 bases each). The end of the DNA aligns better with TRBJ2-7, so the J call may be wrong. CDR1 is SGHNT and CDR2 is YENEEA in the germline V gene. There are 14 residues in the CDR3. The CDR3 loop is CASSITPGSNEQYF. For the CDR3, the DNA is TGTGCCAGCAGCATAACCCCAGGGAGTAATGAGCAGTACTTC.

The V call is TRBV20-1, the J call TRBJ2-4; D gene ambiguous. With 0 bases removed from V and 3 bases from J, the gap between germline ends came to 12 bases. This CDR3 has 15 amino acids. The germline V gene encodes CDR1 DFQATT and CDR2 SNEGSKA (reference sequence). This CDR3 reads CSARDGLGSKNIQYF. CDR3 bases: TGCAGTGCTAGAGATGGATTGGGTAGCAAAAACATTCAGTACTTC.

This clonotype was counted between two and nine times. Possible read error: a much larger clone is one base away. The chain couples TRBV29-1 to TRBJ2-1, with TRBD1 identical over 10 bases. The better agreement between TRBJ2-7 and the DNA end casts doubt on the J call. CDR3 size: 13 residues. Germline loops: CDR1 SQVTM, CDR2 ANQGSEA. The CDR3 region is CSVGTGAYNEQYF. CDR3 nucleotides: TGCAGCGTGGGGACAGGGGCCTACAATGAGCAGTACTTC.

The rearrangement uses TRBV20-1 and TRBJ2-5; D unresolved. Per germline, CDR1 DFQATT and CDR2 SNEGSKA (reference sequence). V lost 2 bases to trimming and J lost 4 bases, with 17 bases between them. The CDR3 totals 15 residues. The CDR3 protein is CSARRRLGLVETQYF. The CDR3 bases are TGCAGTGCTAGACGTCGGTTGGGGTTGGTAGAGACCCAGTACTTC.

A few counts support this clonotype. The chain is built from TRBV20-1 and TRBJ2-1; weak D call: TRBD2 (5 bases). The germline V gene encodes CDR1 DFQATT and CDR2 SNEGSKA (reference sequence). The CDR3 spans 15 residues. V lost 1 base and J lost 2, with 12 bases in between. This chain's CDR3 is CSARGTRHPYNEQFF. The DNA for the CDR3 is TGCAGTGCTAGAGGAACTAGGCACCCCTACAATGAGCAGTTCTTC.

This clonotype was found a few times. The rearrangement joins TRBV24-1 to TRBJ2-1, with unresolved D. Trimming stripped 3 bases from V and 9 bases from J, with 17 bases between. Germline CDR1 is KGHDR and CDR2 is SFDVKD. The CDR3 covers 15 residues. The CDR3 sequence is CATSDHGTSPGEQFF. The CDR3 DNA is TGTGCCACCAGTGATCATGGAACCTCACCCGGTGAGCAGTTCTTC.

This clonotype was seen at least ten times. V and J are TRBV12-3 or TRBV12-4 and TRBJ2-1, with D unresolved. V was clipped by 5 bases and J by 8 bases, with 19 bases between them. This CDR3 contains 15 residues. CDR3 nucleotide sequence: TGTGCCAGCAGTAAACCGCGGATCGCCGGCGATGAGCAGTTCTTC. It translates to CASSKPRIAGDEQFF.

The chain combines TRBV7-6 with TRBJ2-1; 7 nucleotides line up with TRBD1. This CDR3 has 15 residues. Germline V CDR1 and CDR2: SGHVS, FNYEAQ. V trimming: 5 bases; J trimming: 4 bases; junction bases outside the gene matches: 8. DNA for the CDR3: TGTGCCAGCAGCCAGGAACAGGGGAGTTACAATGAGCAGTTCTTC. Residues: CASSQEQGSYNEQFF.

This clonotype was picked up a small number of times. The rearrangement links TRBV24-1 to TRBJ2-7, with a possible D match to TRBD1 (6 bases). Deletions cut 10 bases from V and 1 base from J, with 16 bases between. Germline lookup yields CDR1 KGHDR and CDR2 SFDVKD. The CDR3 spans 14 residues. CDR3 nucleotide sequence: TGTGCCACGCAACCGGGACAAGGGTCCTACGAGCAGTACTTC. Encoded protein: CATQPGQGSYEQYF.

In its sample, this clonotype was seen a few times. This chain links TRBV5-5 with TRBJ1-2; TRBD1 matches 7 bases. V dropped 7 bases and J dropped 0; count of bases not matched to a gene: 12. This CDR3 has 16 residues. Germline assignment: CDR1 SGHKS and CDR2 YYEKEE (reference sequence). The CDR3: CASGPHRGEANYGYTF. In DNA, the CDR3 is TGTGCCAGCGGACCGCACAGGGGTGAAGCTAACTATGGCTACACCTTC.

The chain uses TRBV10-3 and TRBJ1-1, with D perhaps TRBD1 (5 bases). The CDR3 length is 14 residues. The germline gives CDR1 ENHRY, CDR2 SYGVKD. V was clipped by 9 bases and J by 0 bases, with 14 bases between them. CDR3: CAIRPGVLNTEAFF. CDR3 nucleotide sequence: TGTGCCATTAGGCCGGGGGTTCTGAACACTGAAGCTTTCTTT.

This clonotype has just a few counts. V usage is TRBV13 and J usage is TRBJ2-7; tentative D call: TRBD2 (6 bases). This CDR3 is 14 amino acids long. Trimming cost V 4 bases and J 4 bases, with 14 bases left between them. CDR1 PRHDT and CDR2 FYEKMQ come from the germline V gene (reference sequence). The CDR3 loop is CASSSELAGYEQYF. For the CDR3, the DNA is TGTGCCAGCAGCTCCGAACTAGCTGGATACGAGCAGTACTTC.

This clonotype was seen many times. V is TRBV20-1 and J is TRBJ2-7; 7 positions agree with TRBD2. The CDR3 is made up of 16 amino acids. The J segment lost 5 bases and the V segment lost 3 bases, leaving 16 bases of the junction unmatched. Germline V gene lookup returns CDR1 DFQATT and CDR2 SNEGSKA (reference sequence). The CDR3 coding sequence is TGCAGTGCTAGTTTACCGTTGGGAGGGCTCGATCACGAGCAGTACTTC. This codes for CSASLPLGGLDHEQYF.

The rearrangement links TRBV29-1 to TRBJ2-3, with D hard to call. Per germline, CDR1 SQVTM and CDR2 ANQGSEA. Trimming pared 8 bases from V and 4 bases from J, leaving 10 bases between. The CDR3 is 11 residues long. The CDR3 nucleotides read TGCAGCCACGACCGGGCAGATACGCAGTATTTT. This translates into CSHDRADTQYF.

The chain has TRBV28 and TRBJ2-7, with D unclear. CDR1 and CDR2 from the germline V gene are MDHEN and SYDVKM. V lost 5 bases to trimming and J lost 9 bases, with 14 bases between them. This CDR3 comprises 12 residues. DNA of the CDR3: TGTGCCAGCAGTATAAACGAGGTGGGGCAGTACTTC. It yields the protein CASSINEVGQYF.

This clonotype was observed a few times. V gene TRBV10-3 combines with J gene TRBJ2-3; 8 positions agree with TRBD1. Germline V CDR1 and CDR2: ENHRY, SYGVKD. This CDR3 has 14 amino acids. The J segment lost 5 bases and the V segment lost 2 bases, leaving 3 bases of the junction unmatched. The CDR3 loop reads CAISEATGGDTQYF. For the CDR3, the DNA is TGTGCCATCAGTGAGGCCACAGGGGGAGATACGCAGTATTTT.

V usage is TRBV11-2 and J usage is TRBJ2-3, with TRBD2 identical over 10 bases. CDR1 is SGHAT and CDR2 is FQNNGV in the germline V gene. The CDR3 contains 16 residues. V was clipped by 5 bases and J by 4 bases; unmatched bases: 9. Here the CDR3 reads CASSPMSGRGADTQYF. The CDR3 DNA reads as TGTGCCAGCAGCCCAATGAGCGGGAGGGGCGCAGATACGCAGTATTTT.

The V gene is TRBV27, the J gene TRBJ2-7, with a tentative D call TRBD2 (7 bases). This CDR3 comprises 17 residues. Germline V CDR1 and CDR2: MNHEY, SMNVEV (reference sequence). Trimming shortened V by 1 base and J by 0 bases, and 16 bases separated the two germline ends. This CDR3 is CASSLWGASGVSYEQYF. DNA of the CDR3: TGTGCCAGCAGTTTATGGGGGGCTAGCGGCGTCTCCTACGAGCAGTACTTC.

J is TRBJ2-7 and V is TRBV20-1; D gene unclear. The V gene's germline CDR1 is DFQATT and CDR2 SNEGSKA (reference sequence). The V end lost 1 base, the J end lost 6 bases, and 10 bases lay between the germline ends. The CDR3 spans 12 residues. DNA of the CDR3: TGCAGTGCTAGAGCCGGACCCCTCGAGCAGTACTTC. Its translation is CSARAGPLEQYF.

CDR3: CSARAGGGQETQYF. In DNA form, the CDR3 reads TGCAGTGCTCGTGCTGGGGGGGGTCAAGAGACCCAGTACTTC. This rearrangement joins TRBV20-1 to TRBJ2-5, with 7 bases aligning to TRBD2. The junction had 8 bases not matched to a gene; V was cut back by 5 bases and J by 2 bases. The CDR3 is 14 residues long. Germline loops: CDR1 DFQATT, CDR2 SNEGSKA (reference sequence).

This sequence joins TRBV20-1 and TRBJ2-7; D is unclear. The tail of the sequence fits TRBJ2-5 better, so the J call may be wrong. Germline values: CDR1 DFQATT, CDR2 SNEGSKA (reference sequence). CDR3 size: 14 residues. The CDR3 bases are TGCAGTGCTAGAGCTTGGCAGGATCGGGAGACCCAGTACTTC. Encoded protein: CSARAWQDRETQYF.

The chain combines TRBV5-6 with TRBJ2-5; the D is unclear. CDR1 is SGHDT, CDR2 YYEEEE, per germline. Trimming took 4 bases from V and 2 from J, leaving 15 bases between them. The CDR3 is 15 residues long. For the CDR3, the DNA is TGTGCCAGCAGCCACCCTCGGCTAGTGCAAGAGACCCAGTACTTC. The encoded protein is CASSHPRLVQETQYF. Looking up the rest from reference TRBV5-6 and TRBJ2-5 gives the full variable domain: DAGVTQSPTHLIKTRGQQVTLRCSPKSGHDTVSWYQQALGQGPQFIFQYYEEEERQRGNFPDRFSGHQFPNYSSELNVNALLLGDSALYLCASSHPRLVQETQYFGPGTRLLVL.

This clonotype was counted a few times. The chain recombines TRBV27 with TRBJ1-2, with a possible D match to TRBD1 (6 bases). Germline lookup yields CDR1 MNHEY and CDR2 SMNVEV (reference sequence). The CDR3 covers 13 residues. Trimming removed 4 bases from V and 4 bases from J, with 10 bases in between. CDR3 nucleotide sequence: TGTGCCAGCAGTTCCAGGGGTACCTATGGCTACACCTTC. Its translation: CASSSRGTYGYTF.

This chain joins TRBV2 and TRBJ2-5, with D possibly TRBD2 on 6 matching bases. Germline values: CDR1 SNHLY, CDR2 FYNNEI. The V end lost 6 bases, the J end lost 1 base, and 12 bases lay between the germline ends. The CDR3 is 14 residues long. CDR3 loop: CASRTGVPQETQYF. The CDR3 nucleotides are TGTGCCAGCAGGACGGGAGTACCCCAAGAGACCCAGTACTTC. Filled out from reference TRBV2 and TRBJ2-5, the complete variable domain reads EPEVTQTPSHQVTQMGQEVILRCVPISNHLYFYWYRQILGQKVEFLVSFYNNEISEKSEIFDDQFSVERPDGSNFTLKIRSTKLEDSAMYFCASRTGVPQETQYFGPGTRLLVL.

This clonotype was seen a single time. Since a much larger clone is just one base distant, this may be a read error. The chain recombines TRBV12-3 or TRBV12-4 with TRBJ2-1; no clear D gene. The length of the CDR3 is 12 residues. The CDR3 DNA reads as TGTGCCAGCAGTTCGCTAGGTTATGAGCAGTTATTC. This gives the protein CASSSLGYEQLF.

This chain links TRBV20-1 with TRBJ2-5, with TRBD1 as a possible D gene (6 bases). The V end lost 5 bases, the J end lost 5 bases, and 15 bases lay between the germline ends. The CDR3 is made up of 13 amino acids. Germline V gene data show CDR1 as DFQATT and CDR2 as SNEGSKA (reference sequence). The DNA for the CDR3 is TGCAGTGCTCGCCATGGGGGCGGGGAGACCCAGTACTTC. Its translation is CSARHGGGETQYF.

Only one count was recorded for this clonotype. The chain employs TRBV12-3 or TRBV12-4 and TRBJ2-1; 12 nucleotides align to TRBD2. This CDR3 has 15 residues. V was pared by 3 bases and J by 6 bases, with 3 bases of the junction left unmatched. This chain's CDR3 is CASSFWTSGINEQFF. Written as DNA, the CDR3 is TGTGCCAGCAGTTTCTGGACTAGCGGGATCAATGAGCAGTTCTTC.

In regard to this clonotype: It may be a read error: a sequence one base away is much more abundant. The rearrangement uses TRBV20-1 and TRBJ2-7; TRBD2 aligns across 9 bases. The CDR3 consists of 14 residues. Germline CDR1 reads DFQATT; CDR2 reads SNEGSKA (reference sequence). The chain's CDR3 is CSGGGGRATNEQYF. CDR3 nucleotide sequence: TGCAGCGGTGGTGGCGGGAGGGCCACCAATGAGCAGTACTTC.

This clonotype has more than one count but fewer than ten. The chain employs TRBV11-2 and TRBJ2-6; TRBD1 or TRBD2 may be the D gene (5 bases each). V lost 5 bases, J lost 1 base, and 9 bases lay in between. Germline V CDR1 and CDR2: SGHAT, FQNNGV. The length of the CDR3 is 15 residues. For the CDR3, the DNA is TGTGCCAGCAGCAGAGGGGCGTCTGGGGCCAACGTCCTGACTTTC. Amino acids: CASSRGASGANVLTF.

The chain joins TRBV29-1 to TRBJ2-2; either TRBD1 or TRBD2 may fit D (6 bases each). CDR1 SQVTM and CDR2 ANQGSEA come from the germline V gene. This CDR3 is built from 14 residues. The germline V and J ends were trimmed by 1 base and 6 bases, with 12 bases remaining between them. The CDR3 bases are TGCAGCGTTGAAGGGGGGGCCGGGTCCGGGGAGCTGTTTTTT. It is translated as CSVEGGAGSGELFF.